Following are 15 T cell receptor beta chains from one sample sequenced in a study of shared clonotypes between healthy human individuals (dated by TCRdb to the early 2020s). Receptors were amplified or captured by the immunoSEQ multiplex PCR assay. Not all clones reach the TCRdb copy of this immuneACCESS table, which keeps in-frame sequences only. Checked studies attribute under half of the gap to unresolved V genes and leave the rest unexplained. For this sample the table gives around 2.5 million clones, of which roughly 93% were detected only once. 0.36% of the sample is held by the ten biggest clonotypes. Input material: naive CD4+ T cells from PBMCs. The cell subset or site label here, explained by the study, means: CD45RA+ positively selected. These receptors were obtained from a man between 18 and 29 years old in good health. Some clones in this sample may be carry-over from other donors' samples.

As concerns this clone: Other DNA sequences of this sample code for an identical CDR3. The chain has TRBV18 and TRBJ1-5, with D unresolved. There are 13 residues in the CDR3. CDR1 and CDR2 (germline): KGHSH, LQKENI. V shed 2 bases and J shed 4 bases, with 6 bases lying between them. CDR3 loop: CASSPDGNQPQHF. The CDR3 DNA reads as TGTGCCAGCTCACCAGACGGGAATCAGCCCCAGCATTTT. Combining the CDR3 with reference TRBV18 and TRBJ1-5 gives the whole variable domain NAGVMQNPRHLVRRRGQEARLRCSPMKGHSHVYWYRQLPEEGLKFMVYLQKENIIDESGMPKERFSAEFPKEGPSILRIQQVVRGDSAAYFCASSPDGNQPQHFGDGTRLSIL.

The chain recombines TRBV7-2 with TRBJ2-5, with D possibly being TRBD2 (5 bases). CDR1 and CDR2 from the germline V gene are SGHTA and FQGNSA. This CDR3 is 11 amino acids long. With 6 bases removed from V and 10 bases from J, the gap between germline ends came to 12 bases. The CDR3 loop reads CASSPDRGQYF. The DNA of the CDR3 is TGTGCCAGCAGTCCCGACCGGGGCCAGTACTTC.

The chain links TRBV2 to TRBJ1-1; D might be TRBD1 (5 bases). Germline CDR1 and CDR2: SNHLY and FYNNEI. This CDR3 is built from 13 residues. The V gene lost 6 bases and the J gene lost 4 bases, with 12 bases spanning the gap. In DNA form, the CDR3 reads TGTGCCAGCAGGGCCCAGGGAAGCACTGAAGCTTTCTTT. Its protein is CASRAQGSTEAFF.

The genes are TRBV7-9 and TRBJ2-5; 9 bases are shared with TRBD2. V trimming: 4 bases; J trimming: 3 bases; junction bases outside the gene matches: 9. The germline CDR1 and CDR2 sequences are SEHNR and FQNEAQ (reference sequence). This CDR3 comprises 16 residues. CDR3 nucleotide sequence: TGTGCCAGCAGCTCGAAGGGCGGGAGGGCCGAAGAGACCCAGTACTTC. Its protein is CASSSKGGRAEETQYF.

The chain links TRBV2 to TRBJ1-2; D remains unclear. V was clipped by 2 bases and J by 8 bases, with 12 bases between them. The CDR3 has 13 residues. CDR1 is SNHLY and CDR2 is FYNNEI in the germline V gene. The CDR3 reads CASSEPGLSGYTF. The CDR3, as DNA: TGTGCCAGCAGTGAACCAGGACTATCGGGCTACACCTTC.

The J gene is TRBJ2-1, the V gene TRBV6-1, with a tentative D call TRBD1 (5 bases). Germline V gene data show CDR1 as MNHNS and CDR2 as SASEGT. The V end lost 2 bases, the J end lost 5 bases, and 10 bases lay between the germline ends. The CDR3 runs 14 residues. As DNA, the CDR3 is TGTGCCAGCAGTGAAACAGGCCGCAACAATGAGCAGTTCTTC. Translated, it gives CASSETGRNNEQFF.

The genes are TRBV6-4 and TRBJ2-2; D is unclear. The germline V gene has CDR1 MRHNA and CDR2 SNTAGT. Trimming took 2 bases from V and 4 from J, leaving 8 bases between them. CDR3 length equals 14 residues. CDR3 loop: CASSDKPGTGELFF. Here the CDR3 DNA reads TGTGCCAGCAGTGACAAGCCGGGCACCGGGGAGCTGTTTTTT.

The chain couples TRBV18 to TRBJ2-1, with 9 bases that match TRBD2. This CDR3 contains 17 residues. V lost 4 bases, J lost 2 bases, and 9 bases stayed unmatched. Germline CDR1 KGHSH, CDR2 LQKENI. The CDR3 region has the DNA TGTGCCAGCTCACAATATAGCGGGAGTGGGACCTACAATGAGCAGTTCTTC. Translating gives CASSQYSGSGTYNEQFF.

This chain connects TRBV7-9 to TRBJ2-7, with D perhaps TRBD2 (6 bases). Germline values: CDR1 SEHNR, CDR2 FQNEAQ (reference sequence). This CDR3 comprises 14 residues. Between the trimmed V and J ends, which lost 0 bases and 7 bases, there was a span of 13 bases. The CDR3 here is CASSLANGAGEQYF. Here the CDR3 DNA reads TGTGCCAGCAGCTTAGCGAATGGTGCGGGAGAGCAGTACTTC.

Remarks on this clone: This same CDR3 is encoded by further DNA sequences in the sample. This chain joins TRBV28 and TRBJ2-7; TRBD2 is a possible D gene (5 bases). With 2 bases removed from V and 0 bases from J, the gap between germline ends came to 8 bases. CDR3 size: 14 residues. Germline lookup yields CDR1 MDHEN and CDR2 SYDVKM. As DNA, the CDR3 is TGTGCCAGCAGTTTAATGGGGAGCTCCTACGAGCAGTACTTC. Encoded protein: CASSLMGSSYEQYF.

The rearrangement joins TRBV11-3 to TRBJ1-1; the D is unclear. The germline V gene has CDR1 SGHNT and CDR2 YENEEA. The germline V and J ends were trimmed by 5 bases and 0 bases, with 7 bases remaining between them. The CDR3 is 13 residues long. The CDR3 coding sequence is TGTGCCAGCAGCCCACGGTTGAACACTGAAGCTTTCTTT. Translating gives CASSPRLNTEAFF. The whole variable domain, remainder taken from reference TRBV11-3 and TRBJ1-1, is EAGVVQSPRYKIIEKKQPVAFWCNPISGHNTLYWYLQNLGQGPELLIRYENEEAVDDSQLPKDRFSAERLKGVDSTLKIQPAELGDSAVYLCASSPRLNTEAFFGQGTRLTVV.

V is TRBV28 and J is TRBJ2-2; D gene uncertain. This CDR3 contains 13 residues. Germline CDR1 and CDR2: MDHEN and SYDVKM. V was cut by 0 bases and J by 4 bases, with 3 bases left in between. The CDR3: CASSLWPTGELFF. The CDR3 bases are TGTGCCAGCAGTTTATGGCCCACCGGGGAGCTGTTTTTT.

This sequence joins TRBV7-3 and TRBJ2-3, with TRBD2 matching over 12 bases. Germline V gene lookup returns CDR1 SGHTA and CDR2 FQGTGA. J gave up 6 bases and V 0 bases, and 1 base lay outside the gene matches. The CDR3 runs 15 residues. In nucleotides, the CDR3 is TGTGCCAGCAGCTTAACCGGGACTAGCGGGGATACGCAGTATTTT. This gives the protein CASSLTGTSGDTQYF.

The chain recombines TRBV18 with TRBJ2-1; D is possibly TRBD2 (6 bases). Germline values: CDR1 KGHSH, CDR2 LQKENI. V lost 4 bases to trimming and J lost 7 bases, with 17 bases between them. The CDR3 has 15 residues. The CDR3 is CASSQLAVMGNEQFF. The CDR3 DNA follows: TGTGCCAGCTCACAACTAGCAGTGATGGGGAATGAGCAGTTCTTC.

This chain uses TRBV10-3 with TRBJ2-2; D gene uncertain. V was pared by 10 bases and J by 5 bases, with 14 bases between. CDR3 length: 13 amino acids. Germline values: CDR1 ENHRY, CDR2 SYGVKD. The CDR3 region is CATRFTETGELFF. For the CDR3, the DNA is TGTGCCACTCGATTCACAGAGACCGGGGAGCTGTTTTTT.